This T cell receptor (beta chain) was recorded in a study of OX40 agonist ivuxolimab in advanced cancers. Study-level results: Relative to CD4+, CD8+ T cells held more expanded clones on average.

This clone was detected only once. Its cognate antigen is unknown. CDR1 MNHEY and CDR2 SVGAGI come from the germline V gene. The CDR3 contains 15 residues. J was trimmed by 2 bases and V by 6 bases; bases with no gene match: 6. Sequencing used immunoSEQ multiplex PCR; TCRdb keeps in-frame clones, though not all of them. The table shows about 76,000 clones, with approximately 84% occurring only once. The sample in question was CD4+ or CD8+ T cells sorted from blood, obtained in a trial of the OX40 agonist ivuxolimab. The chain is built from TRBV6-5 and TRBJ1-2; 10 nucleotides align to TRBD1. The receptor was isolated from an adult with an advanced solid tumor such as melanoma, head and neck, liver or kidney cancer. The CDR3 loop reads CASSSPGQGNYGYTF. The CDR3 bases are TGTGCCAGCAGCTCCCCGGGACAGGGGAACTATGGCTACACCTTC.